The clone carrying this T cell receptor beta chain turned up a few times. Antigen: not known. This sample was included in a study of early T cells in non-severe SARS-CoV-2 infection. The overall study: Chains were not paired, and sequencing was done on bulk RNA from unsorted whole blood.

The V segment lost 2 bases and the J segment 1 base; nucleotides outside the gene matches: 11. The CDR3 runs 17 residues. Germline CDR1 and CDR2: MNHEY and SVGEGT. As part of library construction, unique molecular identifiers were attached to individual cDNA molecules. MiXCR, run by TCRdb on the 5' RACE reads, gives a single entry per CDR3 protein. The sample holds roughly 66,000 distinct CDR3 sequences, around 9% seen once. Overall study findings and caveats: VDJdb-based annotation leaned toward anti-spike CD8 responses and missed private and CD4 specificities.

The rearrangement joins TRBV6-2 or TRBV6-3 to TRBJ2-7; 7 bases match TRBD2. This sequence was found in an adult who was a healthcare worker with PCR-confirmed SARS-CoV-2 infection or an uninfected control (not recorded which). The sample taken for sequencing was whole blood. CDR3 sequence reads: CASSYKSSGDPSYEQYF. The CDR3 coding sequence is TGTGCCAGCAGTTACAAGTCTAGCGGCGACCCGTCCTACGAGCAGTACTTC.